This entry lists 8 T cell receptor beta chains sequenced from one sample in a study of cytomegalovirus exposure and HLA in healthy donors. The PCR made use of 60 Vbeta and 13 Jbeta primers. The table came from immunoSEQ multiplex PCR; TCRdb's copy has only in-frame clones and leaves some out. This table holds some 190,000 clones, about three quarters found once. The sample consisted of PBMCs. These receptors came from a man aged 18 to 35 in good health and CMV-seronegative.

Comments on this clone: In the same sample, other DNA sequences code for this CDR3. The CDR3 DNA reads TGCGCCAGCAGCCCGGGACAGGGCTCCTACAATGAGCAGTTCTTC. Protein sequence: CASSPGQGSYNEQFF. J is TRBJ2-1 and V is TRBV5-1; 9 positions agree with TRBD1. This CDR3 is 15 amino acids long. CDR1 and CDR2 from the germline V gene are SGHRS and YFSETQ. With V trimmed by 4 bases and J by 0 bases, 2 bases remained unmatched.

V usage is TRBV27 and J usage is TRBJ1-1; tentative D call: TRBD1 (5 bases). In germline, CDR1 is MNHEY, CDR2 SMNVEV (reference sequence). The CDR3 is 13 residues long. V lost 4 bases and J lost 7, with 13 bases in between. In DNA, the CDR3 is TGTGCCAGCAGTTGGGGGGTCCGGGATGAAGCTTTCTTT. The encoded protein is CASSWGVRDEAFF.

J is TRBJ1-2 and V is TRBV30; D is perhaps TRBD1 (5 bases). There are 12 residues in the CDR3. Trimming removed 5 bases at V and 6 bases at J, with 13 bases between. The germline CDR1 and CDR2 sequences are GTSNPN and SVGIG (reference sequence). The CDR3: CAWERGGDGYTF. In nucleotides, the CDR3 is TGTGCCTGGGAGCGCGGGGGGGATGGCTACACCTTC.

This chain connects TRBV5-6 to TRBJ2-5; the match to TRBD2 covers 12 bases. This CDR3 has 18 amino acids. Germline values: CDR1 SGHDT, CDR2 YYEEEE. Trimming took 0 bases from V and 0 from J; bases not matched to a gene: 6. CDR3 region: CASSLVSSGGVYQETQYF. The DNA of the CDR3 is TGTGCCAGCAGCTTGGTGTCTAGCGGGGGGGTGTACCAAGAGACCCAGTACTTC.

This clone was seen once. The chain joins TRBV4-2 to TRBJ2-3; the match to TRBD2 covers 9 bases. Germline V gives CDR1 LGHNA, CDR2 YNFKEQ. The V and J ends lost 4 bases and 6 bases, in that order; junction bases with no gene match: 11. The CDR3 extends over 16 amino acids. The CDR3 is CASSLALGGGVDTQYF. CDR3 DNA sequence: TGTGCCAGCAGCCTAGCGTTGGGCGGGGGGGTTGATACGCAGTATTTT.

This clone occurred a few times. The genes are TRBV27 and TRBJ1-1, with 10 bases lining up with TRBD1. Germline loops: CDR1 MNHEY, CDR2 SMNVEV (reference sequence). J gave up 5 bases and V 2 bases, and 8 bases lay outside the gene matches. The CDR3 consists of 16 residues. This CDR3 reads CASSLKDRGSETEAFF. CDR3 sequence (DNA): TGTGCCAGCAGTTTAAAGGACAGGGGGTCAGAAACTGAAGCTTTCTTT.

The rearrangement uses TRBV7-9 and TRBJ2-1; 10 bases map to TRBD1. The CDR3 contains 14 residues. The trim removed 2 bases at V and 14 bases at J, leaving 9 bases unmatched. In germline, CDR1 is SEHNR, CDR2 FQNEAQ (reference sequence). CDR3 nucleotides: TGTGCCAGCAGCTTAAGTTTTAGGGGGACAGGGGAGTTCTTC. This gives the protein CASSLSFRGTGEFF.

The rearrangement uses TRBV5-8 and TRBJ2-5; D perhaps matches TRBD1 (6 bases). With 0 bases removed from V and 2 bases from J, the gap between germline ends came to 11 bases. The length of the CDR3 is 15 residues. CDR1 and CDR2 from the germline V gene are SGHTS and YDEGEE. CDR3 nucleotide sequence: TGTGCCAGCAGCTTGGCCAGGGGAATTCAAGAGACCCAGTACTTC. This codes for CASSLARGIQETQYF.